Each of the 28 T cell receptor beta chains below was sequenced from the same sample in a study of vaccination and CD4 T cells after COVID-19. With the Oncomine TCR Beta short-read assay, DNA from cultured CD4+ T cells was sequenced. TCRdb ran MiXCR on the PCR reads and lists one entry per CDR3 protein. The sample gives tens of thousands of distinct CDR3 sequences, 45% to 55% of which show up once; less than 15% is in the top ten. No antigen is known for these receptors. The sample's time point: late sampling 161 to 241 days after vaccination in a few convalescent patients. Noted treatment: 10-day PBMC culture with coronavirus spike peptide pools or control peptides (ViraFEST assay). This specimen consisted of CD4+ T cells from blood, cultured in vitro, obtained about 7 months after SARS-CoV-2 vaccination. The receptors originated from a human donor who had recovered from COVID-19.

The genes are TRBV10-3 and TRBJ2-7; 8 bases map to TRBD2. This CDR3 spans 14 amino acids. From germline, CDR1 is ENHRY and CDR2 SYGVKD. V was clipped by 6 bases and J by 2 bases; unmatched bases: 6. The CDR3 DNA sequence: TGTGCCATCAGGGGAGCGGGGGACCCCTACGAGCAGTACTTC. Translated, it gives CAIRGAGDPYEQYF.

The CDR3 is CSARDVTGVGGYTF. For the CDR3, the DNA is TGCAGTGCTAGAGATGTGACAGGGGTTGGTGGCTACACCTTC. The chain carries TRBV20-1 and TRBJ1-2, with TRBD1 matching 8 bases. The CDR3 spans 14 residues. Germline V gene lookup returns CDR1 DFQATT and CDR2 SNEGSKA (reference sequence). With V trimmed by 0 bases and J by 7 bases, 7 bases remained unmatched.

This clonotype came up a few times. The chain couples TRBV24-1 to TRBJ2-1, with 7 nucleotides matching TRBD2. CDR1 is KGHDR, CDR2 SFDVKD, per germline. With V trimmed by 6 bases and J by 0 bases, 10 bases remained unmatched. CDR3 size: 17 residues. The CDR3 sequence: CATSPSPGRSSYNEQFF. CDR3 nucleotides: TGTGCCACCAGTCCATCCCCCGGGAGGTCCTCCTACAATGAGCAGTTCTTC.

The V call is TRBV15, the J call TRBJ2-1, with 12 bases fitting TRBD2. Germline V gene data show CDR1 as LNHNV and CDR2 as YYDKDF (reference sequence). The CDR3 is 17 amino acids. V shed 2 bases, J shed 7 bases, and the junction held 9 bases outside the gene matches. The CDR3 DNA reads TGTGCCACCAGCAGATCCCTAGGGACTAGCGGGCTAAATGAGCAGTTCTTC. It encodes CATSRSLGTSGLNEQFF. Complete variable domain (other parts from reference TRBV15 and TRBJ2-1): DAMVIQNPRYQVTQFGKPVTLSCSQTLNHNVMYWYQQKSSQAPKLLFHYYDKDFNNEADTPDNFQSRRPNTSFCFLDIRSPGLGDTAMYLCATSRSLGTSGLNEQFFGPGTRLTVL.

This clonotype came up once. One end of the junction is discordant with germline, which a read error may explain. The chain is built from TRBV5-4 and TRBJ1-2, with D hard to call. Germline V gene sequence: CDR1 SGHNT, CDR2 YYREEE (reference sequence). The CDR3 runs 15 residues. CDR3 sequence (DNA): TGCGCCAGCAGCCAAGTATTTGGGCGGCGTCCGGGCTACACCTTC. This gives the protein CASSQVFGRRPGYTF.

This sequence joins TRBV20-1 and TRBJ2-5; 14 bases agree with TRBD2. V lost 6 bases and J lost 5; bases outside the gene matches: 5. Germline CDR1 DFQATT, CDR2 SNEGSKA (reference sequence). The CDR3 contains 14 residues. The DNA of the CDR3 is TGCAGTGCCACGGGACTAGCGGGGGCGGAGACCCAGTACTTC. As protein: CSATGLAGAETQYF.

V and J are TRBV20-1 and TRBJ2-5, with 9 bases matching TRBD2. The CDR3 length is 15 residues. Germline CDR1 DFQATT, CDR2 SNEGSKA (reference sequence). The J segment lost 5 bases and the V segment lost 7 bases, leaving 14 bases of the junction unmatched. The CDR3 DNA reads TGCAGTGTTAAATTGGCGGGAGGGCCCTCGGAGACCCAGTACTTC. Amino acids: CSVKLAGGPSETQYF.

The sample holds a few counts of this clonotype. V and J are TRBV15 and TRBJ2-7; maybe TRBD1 (6 bases). The V gene's germline CDR1 is LNHNV and CDR2 YYDKDF (reference sequence). There are 14 residues in the CDR3. The V end lost 0 bases, the J end lost 3 bases, and 9 bases lay between the germline ends. For the CDR3, the DNA is TGTGCCACCAGCAGAGATATAGGGGGCTACGAGCAGTACTTC. It is translated as CATSRDIGGYEQYF.

This chain connects TRBV5-1 to TRBJ2-5; D may be TRBD2 (6 bases). Germline CDR1 and CDR2: SGHRS and YFSETQ. This CDR3 comprises 13 residues. V dropped 4 bases and J dropped 4 bases, with 11 bases sitting between them. The CDR3 reads CASSEVGGETQYF. The CDR3 coding sequence is TGCGCCAGCAGCGAGGTGGGAGGAGAGACCCAGTACTTC. The whole variable domain, remainder taken from reference TRBV5-1 and TRBJ2-5, is KAGVTQTPRYLIKTRGQQVTLSCSPISGHRSVSWYQQTPGQGLQFLFEYFSETQRNKGNFPGRFSGRQFSNSRSEMNVSTLELGDSALYLCASSEVGGETQYFGPGTRLLVL.

The rearrangement uses TRBV6-5 and TRBJ1-6, with 7 bases aligning to TRBD1. The junction had 10 bases not matched to a gene; V was cut back by 2 bases and J by 9 bases. The V gene's germline CDR1 is MNHEY and CDR2 SVGAGI. This CDR3 has 16 amino acids. The CDR3 region has the DNA TGTGCCAGCAGTTACCTTAGGCAGGGGGGGGGTTCACCCCTCCACTTT. Encoded protein: CASSYLRQGGGSPLHF.

The chain combines TRBV29-1 with TRBJ1-1, with 7 bases lining up with TRBD1. The V gene end was trimmed by 2 bases and the J gene end by 1 base; junction bases not matched to a gene: 4. The CDR3 is 14 residues long. Per the germline V gene, CDR1 is SQVTM and CDR2 is ANQGSEA. The CDR3 DNA sequence: TGCAGCGTTGAATCCTACAGGGGGAACACTGAAGCTTTCTTT. This codes for CSVESYRGNTEAFF.

The rearrangement joins TRBV7-2 to TRBJ1-2; D gene uncertain. V lost 2 bases and J 7 bases, leaving 20 bases between the germline ends. Per the germline V gene, CDR1 is SGHTA and CDR2 is FQGNSA. The CDR3 covers 16 residues. CDR3 DNA sequence: TGTGCCAGCAGCTTATTTTCCCCGGGCAGGCTGGGTGGCTACACCTTC. This encodes CASSLFSPGRLGGYTF.

The sample holds a few counts of this clonotype. The V call is TRBV10-3, the J call TRBJ1-1; a possible D gene is TRBD1 (6 bases). Germline V CDR1 and CDR2: ENHRY, SYGVKD. The V end lost 8 bases, the J end lost 0 bases, and 10 bases lay between the germline ends. The CDR3 sequence is 13 residues long. CDR3 in amino acids: CAIAGQLNTEAFF. DNA of the CDR3: TGTGCCATCGCAGGACAGTTGAACACTGAAGCTTTCTTT.

This clonotype was counted between two and nine times. V is TRBV6-1 and J is TRBJ2-5, with TRBD1 matching over 8 bases. CDR3 length: 15 amino acids. J lost 2 bases, V lost 6 bases, and 8 bases had no gene match. CDR1 MNHNS and CDR2 SASEGT come from the germline V gene. CDR3: CASRRQGQAQETQYF. CDR3 nucleotide sequence: TGTGCCAGCAGACGACAGGGGCAAGCACAAGAGACCCAGTACTTC.

V usage is TRBV7-9 and J usage is TRBJ1-3; D is uncertain. Germline V gives CDR1 SEHNR, CDR2 FQNEAQ (reference sequence). Between the trimmed V and J ends, which lost 7 bases and 0 bases, there was a span of 13 bases. The CDR3 has 15 residues. The CDR3: CASTIGRNSGNTIYF. DNA of the CDR3: TGTGCCAGCACCATAGGGAGGAACTCTGGAAACACCATATATTTT.

The J gene is TRBJ2-5, the V gene TRBV20-1; D not resolved. Trimming shortened V by 3 bases and J by 3 bases, and 14 bases separated the two germline ends. The germline V gene encodes CDR1 DFQATT and CDR2 SNEGSKA (reference sequence). This CDR3 comprises 14 residues. CDR3 loop: CSARSMELKETQYF. The CDR3 bases are TGCAGTGCTAGGAGTATGGAACTCAAAGAGACCCAGTACTTC.

The chain uses TRBV7-3 and TRBJ2-3; 9 bases are shared with TRBD1. The CDR3 extends over 16 amino acids. Trimming took 4 bases from V and 0 from J; bases not matched to a gene: 5. Germline values: CDR1 SGHTA, CDR2 FQGTGA. The chain's CDR3 is CASSSGDRVSTDTQYF. The CDR3 DNA sequence: TGTGCCAGCAGCTCCGGGGACAGGGTTAGCACAGATACGCAGTATTTT.

This chain uses TRBV6-1 with TRBJ2-3, with 7 positions matching TRBD2. Germline CDR1 and CDR2: MNHNS and SASEGT. This CDR3 contains 16 residues. Losses at the gene ends were 4 bases for V and 3 bases for J; bases not matched to a gene: 10. The CDR3 nucleotides are TGTGCCAGCAGTGGGCGGATGGGGGGGTGGACAGATACGCAGTATTTT. It codes for CASSGRMGGWTDTQYF.

V and J are TRBV5-6 and TRBJ2-5, with D possibly being TRBD1 (6 bases). The germline V and J ends were trimmed by 4 bases and 7 bases, with 17 bases remaining between them. Looked up from germline, CDR1 is SGHDT and CDR2 is YYEEEE. The CDR3 runs 14 residues. The DNA of the CDR3 is TGTGCCAGCAGCCCGTGGGACACCTTGGTGACCCAGTACTTC. This sequence encodes CASSPWDTLVTQYF.

This clonotype was recorded a few times. The V call is TRBV7-3, the J call TRBJ2-5; D is uncertain. The germline V and J ends were trimmed by 2 bases and 4 bases, with 11 bases remaining between them. This CDR3 is 14 amino acids long. The germline gives CDR1 SGHTA, CDR2 FQGTGA. The CDR3 nucleotides are TGTGCCAGCAGCTTACTGGGGTCGGTAGAGACCCAGTACTTC. It translates to CASSLLGSVETQYF.

This clonotype was counted a few times. This chain connects TRBV20-1 to TRBJ2-3; 8 bases line up with TRBD2. Germline values: CDR1 DFQATT, CDR2 SNEGSKA (reference sequence). This CDR3 is 13 amino acids long. V was clipped by 3 bases and J by 5 bases; unmatched bases: 4. The DNA for the CDR3 is TGCAGTGCTAGCGGGGGGGCCGGAGATACGCAGTATTTT. Protein: CSASGGAGDTQYF.

This chain joins TRBV5-4 and TRBJ2-5, with TRBD2 matching 7 bases. The trim removed 0 bases at V and 4 bases at J, leaving 6 bases unmatched. The CDR3 length is 15 residues. Germline CDR1 is SGHNT and CDR2 is YYREEE (reference sequence). CDR3 sequence: CASSLGGTGGETQYF. In DNA form, the CDR3 reads TGTGCCAGCAGCTTGGGAGGGACGGGAGGAGAGACCCAGTACTTC.

This chain connects TRBV7-9 to TRBJ2-7; tentatively, D is TRBD2 (5 bases). This CDR3 region has 13 residues. Trimming pared 3 bases from V and 4 bases from J, leaving 10 bases between. Per the germline V gene, CDR1 is SEHNR and CDR2 is FQNEAQ (reference sequence). The CDR3 region is CASSLGRLYEQYF. The CDR3 coding sequence is TGTGCCAGCAGCTTGGGGAGATTATACGAGCAGTACTTC.

This clonotype showed up just a few times. This chain uses TRBV7-9 with TRBJ2-6; D may be TRBD1 or TRBD2 (7 bases each). The CDR3 loop spans 17 amino acids. With 10 bases removed from V and 2 bases from J, the gap between germline ends came to 21 bases. Germline CDR1 SEHNR, CDR2 FQNEAQ (reference sequence). CDR3 protein: CATSGGQGGTGANVLTF. In DNA, the CDR3 is TGTGCCACTAGCGGAGGGCAGGGGGGAACTGGGGCCAACGTCCTGACTTTC.

This chain links TRBV20-1 with TRBJ2-3, with a possible D match to TRBD2 (7 bases). This CDR3 comprises 13 residues. The V and J ends lost 2 bases and 2 bases respectively, with 8 bases between them. Germline assignment: CDR1 DFQATT and CDR2 SNEGSKA (reference sequence). The CDR3 nucleotides are TGCAGTGCTAGACGGGGGGCCACAGATACGCAGTATTTT. It is translated as CSARRGATDTQYF.

The rearrangement uses TRBV15 and TRBJ2-5; D is possibly TRBD1 or TRBD2 (6 bases each). The CDR3 runs to 16 residues. V lost 3 bases and J 2 bases, leaving 16 bases between the germline ends. CDR1 and CDR2 from the germline V gene are LNHNV and YYDKDF (reference sequence). CDR3 sequence (DNA): TGTGCCACCAGCAGGGGTGGGGGCGCGGGACAAGAGACCCAGTACTTC. Its translation: CATSRGGGAGQETQYF. Variable domain in full (rest from reference TRBV15 and TRBJ2-5): DAMVIQNPRYQVTQFGKPVTLSCSQTLNHNVMYWYQQKSSQAPKLLFHYYDKDFNNEADTPDNFQSRRPNTSFCFLDIRSPGLGDTAMYLCATSRGGGAGQETQYFGPGTRLLVL.

About this clonotype itself: One end of the junction varies from germline; a read error may be responsible. The chain uses TRBV7-6 and TRBJ2-1; TRBD1 might be the D (6 bases). The V gene's germline CDR1 is SGHVS and CDR2 FNYEAQ. This CDR3 is 15 amino acids long. CDR3: CASSTLGASYNEQFF. The CDR3 nucleotides read TGTGCTAGCAGCACACTGGGGGCCTCATACAATGAGCAGTTCTTC.

This clonotype was observed a handful of times. V is TRBV20-1 and J is TRBJ2-5; maybe TRBD2 (5 bases). Germline CDR1 reads DFQATT; CDR2 reads SNEGSKA (reference sequence). Trimming shortened V by 3 bases and J by 2 bases, and 10 bases separated the two germline ends. CDR3 length: 13 amino acids. The CDR3 here is CSAREAGQETQYF. As DNA, the CDR3 is TGCAGTGCTAGGGAGGCCGGTCAAGAGACCCAGTACTTC.